This T cell receptor beta chain was sequenced during a study of shared clonotypes between healthy human individuals. Germline assignment: CDR1 SGDLS and CDR2 YYNGEE. CDR3 length: 17 residues. The J segment lost 4 bases and the V segment lost 3 bases, leaving 9 bases of the junction unmatched. The authors distributed each subset's genomic DNA evenly over several immunoSEQ plates. Each replicate PCR on the sorted subsets used about 220 ng DNA (around 30,000 T cell genomes). Sequencing used immunoSEQ multiplex PCR; TCRdb keeps in-frame clones, though not all of them. The repertoire holds about 800,000 clones, with around 96% as singletons. Study-level results: Larger estimated richness was generally seen in naive subsets than in memory subsets.

Cells designated naive CD8 were CD45RO-negative and were positively selected for CCR7, with terminally differentiated effector memory CD45RA+ cells excluded. On this clone: Its target is unknown.

The clonotype comes from a young man in good health. Source material: naive CD8+ T cells sorted from blood. The chain is built from TRBV9 and TRBJ2-1; the match to TRBD2 covers 11 bases. The CDR3 loop reads CASSGEEGLADYNEQFF. CDR3 DNA: TGTGCCAGCAGCGGGGAGGAGGGACTAGCGGATTACAATGAGCAGTTCTTC.